Presented here are 13 T cell receptor beta chains from one specimen sequenced in a study of T cell changes during pregnancy in multiple sclerosis. Sequencing used immunoSEQ multiplex PCR; TCRdb keeps in-frame clones, though not all of them. The sample has about 88,000 clones, 92% seen once. Here the sequenced sample was peripheral blood, taken in the first trimester of pregnancy. These receptors were collected from a female donor with multiple sclerosis, enrolled in a pregnancy study.

This chain uses TRBV30 with TRBJ2-7; 7 nucleotides agree with TRBD1. The CDR3 loop spans 13 amino acids. After removal of 2 bases from V and 5 bases from J, the junction contained 6 bases not matched to a gene. The germline gives CDR1 GTSNPN, CDR2 SVGIG (reference sequence). CDR3 bases: TGTGCCTGGAGTCTTGGACAGGTCGACGAGCAGTACTTC. Protein sequence: CAWSLGQVDEQYF.

The V and J genes are TRBV6-5 and TRBJ1-2; 10 bases fit TRBD1. Germline assignment: CDR1 MNHEY and CDR2 SVGAGI. V lost 5 bases, J lost 8 bases, and 5 bases stayed unmatched. This CDR3 spans 13 amino acids. The CDR3 region has the DNA TGTGCCAGCAGTCCGGGACAGGGGAGAGGCTACACCTTC. It is translated as CASSPGQGRGYTF.

This clone was picked up one time. The V and J genes are TRBV6-1 and TRBJ2-3, with D possibly matching TRBD2 (5 bases). This CDR3 comprises 16 residues. Germline V CDR1 and CDR2: MNHNS, SASEGT. Deletions cut 4 bases from V and 1 base from J, with 15 bases between. The CDR3: CASSGQFNGGTDTQYF. The CDR3 DNA follows: TGTGCCAGCAGTGGCCAATTCAACGGGGGCACAGATACGCAGTATTTT.

This sequence joins TRBV5-1 and TRBJ1-2; D gene unclear. Germline V gives CDR1 SGHRS, CDR2 YFSETQ. Between the trimmed V and J ends, which lost 0 bases and 0 bases, there was a span of 9 bases. The length of the CDR3 is 15 residues. CDR3 region: CASSLGESTNYGYTF. CDR3 coding DNA: TGCGCCAGCAGCTTGGGCGAGAGCACTAACTATGGCTACACCTTC. The full variable domain, completed using reference TRBV5-1 and TRBJ1-2, is KAGVTQTPRYLIKTRGQQVTLSCSPISGHRSVSWYQQTPGQGLQFLFEYFSETQRNKGNFPGRFSGRQFSNSRSEMNVSTLELGDSALYLCASSLGESTNYGYTFGSGTRLTVV.

J is TRBJ2-1 and V is TRBV7-7, with 7 bases fitting TRBD1. The CDR3 sequence is 18 residues long. The junction had 12 bases not matched to a gene; V was cut back by 3 bases and J by 1 base. CDR1 is SSHAT, CDR2 FNYEAQ, per germline (reference sequence). The CDR3 sequence: CASSLAPPGTVSYNEQFF. The CDR3 region has the DNA TGTGCCAGCAGCTTGGCCCCGCCTGGGACAGTTTCCTACAATGAGCAGTTCTTC.

This clone was counted once. CDR3 protein: CASSRATPSSYEQYF. CDR3 DNA: TGTGCCAGTAGTAGGGCGACGCCGAGCTCCTACGAGCAGTACTTC. The chain combines TRBV19 with TRBJ2-7; D not certain. Germline CDR1 and CDR2: LNHDA and SQIVND (reference sequence). With 4 bases removed from V and 0 bases from J, the gap between germline ends came to 13 bases. The CDR3 runs to 15 residues.

The rearrangement joins TRBV4-1 to TRBJ2-1; TRBD2 matches 12 bases. The junction had 4 bases not matched to a gene; V was cut back by 0 bases and J by 7 bases. CDR3 size: 16 residues. Germline CDR1 and CDR2: MGHRA and YSYEKL. CDR3 amino acids: CASSQDLLAGGNEQFF. CDR3 bases: TGCGCCAGCAGCCAAGATTTGCTAGCGGGAGGGAATGAGCAGTTCTTC.

The chain carries TRBV6-1 and TRBJ1-2; D remains ambiguous. This CDR3 has 15 residues. Trimming pared 0 bases from V and 4 bases from J, leaving 12 bases between. The germline CDR1 and CDR2 sequences are MNHNS and SASEGT. The CDR3 sequence: CASSEAQEVSYGYTF. As DNA, the CDR3 is TGTGCCAGCAGTGAAGCTCAGGAAGTTTCCTATGGCTACACCTTC.

This sequence joins TRBV28 and TRBJ2-7; 7 bases line up with TRBD1. CDR1 is MDHEN, CDR2 SYDVKM, per germline. After removal of 8 bases from V and 1 base from J, the junction contained 11 bases not matched to a gene. The CDR3 spans 15 residues. The CDR3, as DNA: TGTGCCAGCCACCCCGGACAGGAACTTTCCTACGAGCAGTACTTC. Protein product: CASHPGQELSYEQYF.

This clone was seen once. This sequence joins TRBV19 and TRBJ1-5, with D maybe TRBD1 (5 bases). Between the trimmed V and J ends, which lost 5 bases and 0 bases, there was a span of 8 bases. Germline loops: CDR1 LNHDA, CDR2 SQIVND (reference sequence). This CDR3 contains 14 residues. The CDR3 loop is CASSLTGSNQPQHF. The CDR3 DNA is TGTGCCAGTAGTCTTACAGGTAGCAATCAGCCCCAGCATTTT.

The chain links TRBV7-2 to TRBJ2-5; possible D gene TRBD1, 5 bases. This CDR3 contains 15 residues. V was shortened by 6 bases and J by 5 bases, with 19 bases between the two germline ends. CDR1 and CDR2 from the germline V gene are SGHTA and FQGNSA. The CDR3 DNA follows: TGTGCCAGCAGTTCAACAGAGGCAGGGCTGGAGACCCAGTACTTC. It translates to CASSSTEAGLETQYF.

The V and J genes are TRBV5-1 and TRBJ2-2; 9 positions agree with TRBD1. The CDR3 is 16 residues long. V gave up 1 base and J gave up 2 bases; unmatched junction bases: 3. CDR1 SGHRS and CDR2 YFSETQ come from the germline V gene. This chain's CDR3 is CASSLRGQGNTGELFF. The CDR3 coding sequence is TGCGCCAGCAGCTTGAGGGGACAGGGTAACACCGGGGAGCTGTTTTTT.

V and J are TRBV19 and TRBJ2-5; tentatively, D is TRBD2 (5 bases). The CDR3 extends over 15 amino acids. V was pared by 4 bases and J by 4 bases, with 16 bases between. Germline CDR1 and CDR2: LNHDA and SQIVND (reference sequence). This CDR3 is CASSSYGEKRETQYF. The CDR3 DNA is TGTGCCAGTAGTAGTTATGGGGAGAAGCGAGAGACCCAGTACTTC.